Listed here are 30 T cell receptor beta chains from one sample, sequenced in a study of blood T cell repertoires in COVID-19. Generated by immunoSEQ multiplex PCR, the TCRdb table keeps only in-frame clones and is missing some. This repertoire shows 100,000 to 150,000 clones, approximately 86% found once; its top ten account for over 9.5%. Sequences were obtained from peripheral blood. Receptors originate from a woman aged 70 to 79 with COVID-19, enrolled during active disease.

The V call is TRBV2, the J call TRBJ1-6; 8 positions agree with TRBD1. V dropped 6 bases and J dropped 10; count of bases not matched to a gene: 8. The CDR3 loop spans 14 amino acids. Germline V lookup: CDR1 SNHLY, CDR2 FYNNEI. The CDR3 sequence: CASSGRTGLSPLHF. CDR3 DNA: TGTGCCAGCAGCGGGAGGACAGGGTTATCACCCCTCCACTTT.

The rearrangement links TRBV2 to TRBJ1-5; TRBD1 agrees at 10 bases. The junction had 2 bases not matched to a gene; V was cut back by 7 bases and J by 5 bases. CDR1 and CDR2 from the germline V gene are SNHLY and FYNNEI. This CDR3 has 13 amino acids. The CDR3 reads CASKGTGDQPQHF. CDR3 nucleotide sequence: TGTGCCAGCAAAGGGACAGGGGATCAGCCCCAGCATTTT.

The chain is built from TRBV6-1 and TRBJ2-7; TRBD1 agrees at 7 bases. Germline V CDR1 and CDR2: MNHNS, SASEGT. V was pared by 3 bases and J by 2 bases, with 4 bases of the junction left unmatched. CDR3 length: 14 amino acids. Here the CDR3 DNA reads TGTGCCAGCAGTGAGCGGACAGGTACCTACGAGCAGTACTTC. Amino acid sequence: CASSERTGTYEQYF.

The genes are TRBV6-5 and TRBJ1-5; 7 nucleotides match TRBD1. This CDR3 has 15 amino acids. The junction had 9 bases not matched to a gene; V was cut back by 6 bases and J by 4 bases. CDR1 and CDR2 (germline): MNHEY, SVGAGI. CDR3 sequence (DNA): TGTGCCAGCAGCATTCGGACAGGAGGGAATCAGCCCCAGCATTTT. Translating gives CASSIRTGGNQPQHF.

For the CDR3, the DNA is TGTGCCATCAGCGAGGACAGGGGGAGCACCTATAATTCACCCCTCCACTTT. This translates into CAISEDRGSTYNSPLHF. The V and J genes are TRBV10-3 and TRBJ1-6; 10 nucleotides match TRBD1. The CDR3 consists of 17 residues. Germline V gives CDR1 ENHRY, CDR2 SYGVKD. With 6 bases clipped from V and 2 bases from J, the junction kept 7 bases outside the gene matches.

The chain is built from TRBV18 and TRBJ1-6; TRBD1 might be the D (5 bases). Per the germline V gene, CDR1 is KGHSH and CDR2 is LQKENI. V was pared by 2 bases and J by 7 bases, with 12 bases between. The CDR3 is made up of 15 amino acids. The CDR3 reads CASSPGAVENSPLHF. DNA of the CDR3: TGTGCCAGCTCACCAGGGGCAGTGGAGAATTCACCCCTCCACTTT.

This sequence joins TRBV28 and TRBJ1-5; 9 positions match TRBD1. The J segment lost 3 bases and the V segment lost 10 bases, leaving 7 bases of the junction unmatched. The CDR3 covers 14 residues. Germline CDR1 and CDR2: MDHEN and SYDVKM. CDR3 coding DNA: TGTGCCACCTCTGGGACAGGGAACAATCAGCCCCAGCATTTT. Protein sequence: CATSGTGNNQPQHF.

The V call is TRBV19, the J call TRBJ2-1, with 10 bases fitting TRBD2. The CDR3 loop spans 15 amino acids. Per germline, CDR1 LNHDA and CDR2 SQIVND (reference sequence). The V and J ends lost 4 bases and 13 bases, in that order; junction bases with no gene match: 13. This CDR3 is CASSTLAGGQLLQFF. DNA of the CDR3: TGTGCCAGTAGTACCTTAGCGGGGGGCCAGCTTCTACAGTTCTTC.

The chain recombines TRBV18 with TRBJ2-3; 10 bases match TRBD2. This CDR3 contains 18 residues. Germline V CDR1 and CDR2: KGHSH, LQKENI. V gave up 2 bases and J gave up 4 bases; unmatched junction bases: 12. The CDR3 DNA sequence: TGTGCCAGCTCACCAGTAAGCGGGGGGGCCGCGTTGCCAGATACGCAGTATTTT. Translating gives CASSPVSGGAALPDTQYF. Together with reference TRBV18 and TRBJ2-3, the CDR3 gives the full variable domain: NAGVMQNPRHLVRRRGQEARLRCSPMKGHSHVYWYRQLPEEGLKFMVYLQKENIIDESGMPKERFSAEFPKEGPSILRIQQVVRGDSAAYFCASSPVSGGAALPDTQYFGPGTRLTVL.

The rearrangement uses TRBV18 and TRBJ1-5; the match to TRBD1 covers 9 bases. V trimming: 3 bases; J trimming: 6 bases; junction bases outside the gene matches: 3. Germline loops: CDR1 KGHSH, CDR2 LQKENI. The CDR3 totals 14 residues. In nucleotides, the CDR3 is TGTGCCAGCTCACCCGACAGGGGGGGTCAGCCCCAGCATTTT. Translated: CASSPDRGGQPQHF.

This chain connects TRBV5-6 to TRBJ1-2; TRBD1 is a possible D gene (6 bases). Trimming took 6 bases from V and 4 from J, leaving 19 bases between them. The CDR3 spans 15 residues. Looked up from germline, CDR1 is SGHDT and CDR2 is YYEEEE. CDR3 in DNA: TGTGCCAGCAACATAGACAGGACAGCATTCTATGGCTACACCTTC. Translated: CASNIDRTAFYGYTF.

The V gene is TRBV5-4, the J gene TRBJ1-1; the match to TRBD1 covers 7 bases. V trimming: 3 bases; J trimming: 6 bases; junction bases outside the gene matches: 11. The CDR3 sequence is 15 residues long. Germline values: CDR1 SGHNT, CDR2 YYREEE (reference sequence). The DNA for the CDR3 is TGTGCCAGCAGCTCCTATAGAGGGGGCGCCCCTGAAGCTTTCTTT. It codes for CASSSYRGGAPEAFF.

This chain uses TRBV3-1 (or the pseudogene TRBV3-2) with TRBJ2-7; 9 bases are a match to TRBD1. V lost 3 bases, J lost 5 bases, and 2 bases stayed unmatched. CDR1 and CDR2 from the germline V gene are LGHDT and YNNKEL (reference sequence). The CDR3 consists of 13 residues. CDR3 sequence (DNA): TGTGCCAGCAGCCATGGGGACAGGGACGAGCAGTACTTC. Translating gives CASSHGDRDEQYF.

This sequence joins TRBV25-1 and TRBJ1-3; 11 bases map to TRBD1. V lost 4 bases to trimming and J lost 0 bases; unmatched junction nucleotides: 8. The CDR3 contains 18 residues. Per the germline V gene, CDR1 is MGHDK and CDR2 is SYGVNS. The CDR3 spells CASSGWPGTGGSGNTIYF. CDR3 nucleotides: TGTGCCAGCAGTGGTTGGCCGGGGACAGGGGGCTCTGGAAACACCATATATTTT. Together with reference TRBV25-1 and TRBJ1-3, the CDR3 gives the full variable domain: EADIYQTPRYLVIGTGKKITLECSQTMGHDKMYWYQQDPGMELHLIHYSYGVNSTEKGDLSSESTVSRIRTEHFPLTLESARPSHTSQYLCASSGWPGTGGSGNTIYFGEGSWLTVV.

The chain links TRBV15 to TRBJ1-5; TRBD1 is a possible D gene (5 bases). The CDR3 has 18 residues. Trimming took 4 bases from V and 2 from J, leaving 21 bases between them. Germline-derived CDR1 and CDR2 are LNHNV and YYDKDF (reference sequence). The CDR3, as DNA: TGTGCCACCAGCAAAGACCCTACGACAGAAAGGGGCAATCAGCCCCAGCATTTT. Translating gives CATSKDPTTERGNQPQHF.

This clone was observed a handful of times. This chain uses TRBV7-9 with TRBJ2-5; 10 positions agree with TRBD2. The CDR3 extends over 19 amino acids. CDR1 is SEHNR, CDR2 FQNEAQ, per germline (reference sequence). V dropped 3 bases and J dropped 4; count of bases not matched to a gene: 17. The CDR3 protein is CASSFREQIAGGPGETQYF. CDR3 nucleotide sequence: TGTGCCAGCAGCTTCCGTGAACAAATAGCGGGGGGACCGGGAGAGACCCAGTACTTC.

In DNA form, the CDR3 reads TGTGCCAGCAGTGTTACGGGGGGCATAGACAATGAGCAGTTCTTC. It is translated as CASSVTGGIDNEQFF. The chain employs TRBV6-4 and TRBJ2-1, with D possibly matching TRBD2 (7 bases). Germline lookup yields CDR1 MRHNA and CDR2 SNTAGT. The CDR3 is 15 amino acids. V shed 4 bases and J shed 5 bases, with 15 bases lying between them.

The chain combines TRBV5-6 with TRBJ2-7; TRBD1 matches at 8 bases. Losses at the gene ends were 1 base for V and 4 bases for J; bases not matched to a gene: 10. Germline V CDR1 and CDR2: SGHDT, YYEEEE. The CDR3 length is 16 residues. The chain's CDR3 is CASSLYGQGAFYEQYF. The CDR3 coding sequence is TGTGCCAGCAGCTTGTATGGCCAGGGGGCGTTTTACGAGCAGTACTTC.

The chain uses TRBV7-3 and TRBJ1-2, with 8 bases lining up with TRBD1. Germline V lookup: CDR1 SGHTA, CDR2 FQGTGA. The CDR3 consists of 13 residues. V dropped 5 bases and J dropped 8; count of bases not matched to a gene: 7. CDR3 nucleotides: TGTGCCAGCAGCAAAGGACAGGGACAGGGCTACACCTTC. It codes for CASSKGQGQGYTF. Drawing the rest from reference TRBV7-3 and TRBJ1-2, the complete variable domain is GAGVSQTPSNKVTEKGKYVELRCDPISGHTALYWYRQSLGQGPEFLIYFQGTGAADDSGLPNDRFFAVRPEGSVSTLKIQRTERGDSAVYLCASSKGQGQGYTFGSGTRLTVV.

The gene calls are TRBV18 and TRBJ2-1; the D gene is possibly TRBD1 (6 bases). V was clipped by 4 bases and J by 10 bases, with 8 bases between them. The CDR3 has 11 amino acids. Germline V gene sequence: CDR1 KGHSH, CDR2 LQKENI. This chain's CDR3 is CASSLQGEQFF. DNA of the CDR3: TGTGCCAGCTCACTACAGGGAGAGCAGTTCTTC.

The gene calls are TRBV5-6 and TRBJ2-4; TRBD1 matches at 11 bases. The ends lost 3 bases at V and 5 bases at J; junction bases unmatched: 1. The CDR3 length is 14 residues. Germline CDR1 reads SGHDT; CDR2 reads YYEEEE. CDR3 DNA: TGTGCCAGCAGCTCGGGACAGGGGGAAAACATTCAGTACTTC. It is translated as CASSSGQGENIQYF.

The chain is built from TRBV19 and TRBJ1-5, with 8 positions matching TRBD1. The V segment lost 6 bases and the J segment 6 bases; nucleotides outside the gene matches: 13. Germline V gene data show CDR1 as LNHDA and CDR2 as SQIVND (reference sequence). The CDR3 contains 16 residues. The CDR3 DNA sequence: TGTGCCAGTAGCAAAATGGGACAGGTTGAGTTTCAGCCCCAGCATTTT. Its protein product is CASSKMGQVEFQPQHF. The full variable domain, rest sourced from reference TRBV19 and TRBJ1-5, is DGGITQSPKYLFRKEGQNVTLSCEQNLNHDAMYWYRQDPGQGLRLIYYSQIVNDFQKGDIAEGYSVSREKKESFPLTVTSAQKNPTAFYLCASSKMGQVEFQPQHFGDGTRLSIL.

This chain joins TRBV10-3 and TRBJ1-2; 8 bases fit TRBD1. V lost 6 bases, J lost 6 bases, and 6 bases stayed unmatched. CDR3 size: 13 residues. From germline, CDR1 is ENHRY and CDR2 SYGVKD. DNA of the CDR3: TGTGCCATCAGGGACAGGGCGGGGGATGGCTACACCTTC. Protein: CAIRDRAGDGYTF.

V usage is TRBV7-9 and J usage is TRBJ1-1; D possibly corresponds to TRBD1 (5 bases). CDR1 SEHNR and CDR2 FQNEAQ come from the germline V gene (reference sequence). The CDR3 loop spans 14 amino acids. The V end lost 1 base, the J end lost 4 bases, and 10 bases lay between the germline ends. In nucleotides, the CDR3 is TGTGCCAGCAGCTTAGACGGGGGGATCACTGAAGCTTTCTTT. Translating gives CASSLDGGITEAFF.

The rearrangement links TRBV28 to TRBJ1-2; TRBD1 is a possible D gene (5 bases). V was trimmed by 2 bases and J by 5 bases, leaving 12 bases between them. Germline-derived CDR1 and CDR2 are MDHEN and SYDVKM. The CDR3 totals 14 residues. DNA for the CDR3: TGTGCCAGCAGTTTACCAGGGAATCATTATGGCTACACCTTC. Its protein is CASSLPGNHYGYTF.

The CDR3 region is CASSLTGTGIFANEKLFF. CDR3 sequence (DNA): TGTGCCAGCAGCTTAACCGGGACAGGGATCTTCGCTAATGAAAAACTGTTTTTT. The chain recombines TRBV11-2 with TRBJ1-4; 9 bases are a match to TRBD1. The germline V gene encodes CDR1 SGHAT and CDR2 FQNNGV. The V gene end was trimmed by 2 bases and the J gene end by 3 bases; junction bases not matched to a gene: 10. This CDR3 has 18 residues.

This sequence joins TRBV3-1 (or the pseudogene TRBV3-2) and TRBJ2-7; 15 nucleotides agree with TRBD2. Germline CDR1 and CDR2: LGHDT and YNNKEL (reference sequence). This CDR3 spans 15 amino acids. Trimming removed 4 bases from V and 5 bases from J; junction bases left unmatched: 3. The CDR3 nucleotides are TGTGCCAGCAGCCCGGGACTAGCGGGGGGCCACGAGCAGTACTTC. It is translated as CASSPGLAGGHEQYF.

This rearrangement joins TRBV7-8 to TRBJ2-3, with 9 bases aligning to TRBD1. The CDR3 runs 17 residues. The junction had 11 bases not matched to a gene; V was cut back by 5 bases and J by 2 bases. Looked up from germline, CDR1 is SGHVS and CDR2 is FQNEAQ. CDR3 in amino acids: CASSPRLRDRATDTQYF. The CDR3, as DNA: TGTGCCAGCAGCCCGCGGCTCCGGGACAGGGCCACAGATACGCAGTATTTT. The entire variable domain, with the rest obtained from reference TRBV7-8 and TRBJ2-3, is as follows: GAGVSQSPRYKVAKRGQDVALRCDPISGHVSLFWYQQALGQGPEFLTYFQNEAQLDKSGLPSDRFFAERPEGSVSTLKIQRTQQEDSAVYLCASSPRLRDRATDTQYFGPGTRLTVL.

The chain couples TRBV5-6 to TRBJ2-2; D perhaps matches TRBD1 (6 bases). V shed 7 bases and J shed 5 bases, with 18 bases lying between them. Germline V lookup: CDR1 SGHDT, CDR2 YYEEEE. This CDR3 is 15 amino acids long. The chain's CDR3 is CASVRQVVGTGELFF. The CDR3 DNA follows: TGTGCCAGCGTGAGACAGGTAGTCGGAACCGGGGAGCTGTTTTTT.

The chain links TRBV4-2 to TRBJ2-7; 10 bases fit TRBD1. The length of the CDR3 is 14 residues. CDR1 LGHNA and CDR2 YNFKEQ come from the germline V gene. The V gene end was trimmed by 2 bases and the J gene end by 3 bases; junction bases not matched to a gene: 1. CDR3 in DNA: TGTGCCAGCAGCCAACGGGACAGGGGCTACGAGCAGTACTTC. The encoded protein is CASSQRDRGYEQYF.